This TCR beta chain appears in the sequencing data of a study of vaccination and CD4 T cells after COVID-19. This clonotype was counted only a few times. Its matching antigen is unknown. Treatment of the sample: roughly nine-day PBMC culture with coronavirus spike peptide pools or control peptides (ViraFEST assay). Days 3 and 7 were when half the medium was replaced with fresh IL-2 medium. An Oncomine TCR Beta short-read assay was used to sequence the DNA from cultured CD4+ T cells. TCRdb recomputed calls from the PCR reads with MiXCR, one row per CDR3 protein. The sample has roughly 14,000 distinct CDR3 sequences, approximately 60% seen once; the top ten hold 11% to 15%. The receptor was isolated from a human donor who had recovered from COVID-19. Sequencing input: CD4+ T cells from blood, cultured in vitro.

In DNA form, the CDR3 reads TGTGCCAGCAGTTCACAAACAGATACGCAGTATTTT. Its translation is CASSSQTDTQYF. V gene TRBV2 combines with J gene TRBJ2-3; D is undetermined. The CDR3 has 12 amino acids. V lost 5 bases, J lost 3 bases, and 6 bases lay in between. Germline V gene lookup returns CDR1 SNHLY and CDR2 FYNNEI.